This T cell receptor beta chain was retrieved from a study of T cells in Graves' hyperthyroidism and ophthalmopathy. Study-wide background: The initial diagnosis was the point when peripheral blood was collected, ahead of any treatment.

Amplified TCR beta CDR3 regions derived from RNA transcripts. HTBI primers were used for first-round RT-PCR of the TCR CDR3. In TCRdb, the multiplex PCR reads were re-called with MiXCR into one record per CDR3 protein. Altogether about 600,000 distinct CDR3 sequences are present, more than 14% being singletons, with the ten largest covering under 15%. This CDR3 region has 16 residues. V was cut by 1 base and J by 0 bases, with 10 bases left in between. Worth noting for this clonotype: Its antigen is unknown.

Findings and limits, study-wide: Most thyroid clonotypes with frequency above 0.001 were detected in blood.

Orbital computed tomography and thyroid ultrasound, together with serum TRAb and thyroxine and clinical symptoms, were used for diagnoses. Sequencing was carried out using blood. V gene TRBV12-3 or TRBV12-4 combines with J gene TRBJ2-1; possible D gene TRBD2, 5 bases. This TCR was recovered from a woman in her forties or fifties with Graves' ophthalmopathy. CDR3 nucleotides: TGTGCCAGCAGTTTAGGGCCGGGAAACTCCTACAATGAGCAGTTCTTC. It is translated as CASSLGPGNSYNEQFF.